The 2 T cell receptor beta chains listed next were all sequenced from one sample in a study of OX40 agonist ivuxolimab in advanced cancers. Libraries were prepared by immunoSEQ multiplex PCR; TCRdb keeps only in-frame clonotypes and omits some of them. This sample has fewer than 85,000 clones, with more than 90% found just once. Sample: CD4+ or CD8+ T cells sorted from blood, taken in a trial of the OX40 agonist ivuxolimab. The origin of the receptors is an adult with an advanced solid tumor such as melanoma, head and neck, liver or kidney cancer.

The chain links TRBV16 to TRBJ1-5; possible D gene TRBD1, 5 bases. V was clipped by 0 bases and J by 4 bases, with 10 bases between them. Germline lookup yields CDR1 KGHSY and CDR2 FQNENV. The CDR3 runs to 15 residues. The CDR3 DNA is TGTGCCAGCAGCCAATCCTCTGGGGGGAATCAGCCCCAGCATTTT. It translates to CASSQSSGGNQPQHF.

This clone was seen once. The same CDR3 arises from other DNA sequences in this sample as well. The chain employs TRBV10-3 and TRBJ2-5; D unresolved. CDR1 ENHRY and CDR2 SYGVKD come from the germline V gene. The length of the CDR3 is 12 residues. The V and J ends lost 0 bases and 5 bases respectively, with 4 bases between them. The CDR3 DNA reads as TGTGCCATCAGTGAGTCGGGGGAGACCCAGTACTTC. It specifies CAISESGETQYF.